A single sample is the source of the 30 T cell receptor beta chains below, sequenced in a study of technical replicates of blood from a handful of donors. Assay: immunoSEQ multiplex PCR; the TCRdb copy retains only in-frame clones and omits some. The sample holds some 80,000 clones; around 94% are singletons and the top ten take 0.4% to 0.45%. The sample taken for sequencing was T cells isolated from PBMCs. These receptors were obtained from a human donor in good health.

The J gene is TRBJ1-1, the V gene TRBV10-2; D not certain. This CDR3 spans 15 amino acids. Germline CDR1 reads WSHSY; CDR2 reads SAAADI. Trimming removed 5 bases at V and 0 bases at J, with 13 bases between. The chain's CDR3 is CASSTRATLNTEAFF. CDR3 DNA: TGCGCCAGCAGTACTAGGGCAACTCTGAACACTGAAGCTTTCTTT.

The chain joins TRBV25-1 to TRBJ2-2, with 11 bases aligning to TRBD1. Germline values: CDR1 MGHDK, CDR2 SYGVNS. V gave up 7 bases and J gave up 6 bases; unmatched junction bases: 1. The CDR3 contains 13 residues. The CDR3 is CASTDRGPGELFF. The DNA of the CDR3 is TGTGCCAGCACGGACAGGGGGCCCGGGGAGCTGTTTTTT.

The V and J genes are TRBV9 and TRBJ2-3; 9 nucleotides agree with TRBD2. From germline, CDR1 is SGDLS and CDR2 YYNGEE. The CDR3 runs 16 residues. Trimming at V came to 0 bases and at J to 0 bases, leaving 2 bases not matched to a gene. The CDR3 nucleotides are TGTGCCAGCAGCGTAGAGGCGGGAGGGAGCACAGATACGCAGTATTTT. Translation: CASSVEAGGSTDTQYF.

The rearrangement links TRBV9 to TRBJ1-1; weak D call: TRBD1 (6 bases). CDR3 length: 13 amino acids. V lost 3 bases and J 0 bases, leaving 6 bases between the germline ends. Per germline, CDR1 SGDLS and CDR2 YYNGEE. The CDR3 loop reads CASSAGVNTEAFF. For the CDR3, the DNA is TGTGCCAGCAGCGCAGGGGTGAACACTGAAGCTTTCTTT.

This chain connects TRBV7-9 to TRBJ2-3, with TRBD2 matching over 10 bases. This CDR3 comprises 15 residues. The trim removed 5 bases at V and 4 bases at J, leaving 6 bases unmatched. Germline values: CDR1 SEHNR, CDR2 FQNEAQ (reference sequence). The CDR3 loop reads CASSTRSGRSDTQYF. As DNA, the CDR3 is TGTGCCAGCAGCACTCGTAGCGGGAGGTCAGATACGCAGTATTTT.

This chain connects TRBV14 to TRBJ1-2; 10 bases are a match to TRBD1. CDR3 length: 14 residues. Germline V gene sequence: CDR1 SGHDN, CDR2 FVKESK. V was pared by 1 base and J by 5 bases, with 1 base of the junction left unmatched. CDR3 coding DNA: TGTGCCAGCAGCCAAGGGACAGGGGGTTATGGCTACACCTTC. It translates to CASSQGTGGYGYTF.

J is TRBJ1-1 and V is TRBV29-1; D gene unclear. Trimming removed 2 bases from V and 3 bases from J, with 13 bases in between. CDR1 is SQVTM, CDR2 ANQGSEA, per germline. The CDR3 totals 14 residues. This chain's CDR3 is CSVEFVREDTEAFF. CDR3 nucleotide sequence: TGCAGCGTTGAATTTGTACGGGAAGACACTGAAGCTTTCTTT.

This clone was found a few times. The V gene is TRBV27, the J gene TRBJ1-5; 8 bases match TRBD1. The CDR3 extends over 14 amino acids. The germline gives CDR1 MNHEY, CDR2 SMNVEV (reference sequence). V shed 5 bases and J 4 bases; nucleotides not matched to a gene: 4. CDR3: CASSTRQGNQPQHF. The CDR3 DNA is TGTGCCAGCAGTACCAGACAGGGGAATCAGCCCCAGCATTTT.

The J gene is TRBJ1-1, the V gene TRBV11-3; D remains ambiguous. V lost 5 bases, J lost 6 bases, and 13 bases lay in between. Germline assignment: CDR1 SGHNT and CDR2 YENEEA. The CDR3 totals 13 residues. The CDR3, as DNA: TGTGCCAGCAGCCGCCGATACAGAGCTGAAGCTTTCTTT. Translation: CASSRRYRAEAFF.

The rearrangement links TRBV21-1 to TRBJ2-7; the table assigns TRBD1, which was not confirmed against the DNA. TRBV21-1 is a documented pseudogene. This CDR3 contains 13 residues. This CDR3 is CASSRGTGCEQYF. The CDR3 DNA sequence: TGTGCCAGCAGCAGGGGGACAGGGTGCGAGCAGTACTTC.

This clone was seen just once. Here the CDR3 DNA reads TGTGCCAGCAGTTACTCGACAGGGTTCGAGACCCAGTACTTC. Protein sequence: CASSYSTGFETQYF. V usage is TRBV6-6 and J usage is TRBJ2-5; 7 bases are a match to TRBD1. The trim removed 0 bases at V and 5 bases at J, leaving 3 bases unmatched. This CDR3 has 14 residues. Germline CDR1 is MNHNY and CDR2 is SVGAGI (reference sequence).

In its sample, this clone was seen once. This chain connects TRBV25-1 to TRBJ2-1; no firm D call. Per the germline V gene, CDR1 is MGHDK and CDR2 is SYGVNS. Between the trimmed V and J ends, which lost 7 bases and 8 bases, there was a span of 15 bases. CDR3 length: 13 amino acids. CDR3 protein: CASKEGGRDEQFF. CDR3 bases: TGTGCCAGCAAGGAAGGCGGTCGGGATGAGCAGTTCTTC.

This clone showed up just once. The chain recombines TRBV7-3 with TRBJ2-6; TRBD2 is a possible D gene (6 bases). Trimming cost V 11 bases and J 4 bases, with 21 bases left between them. Germline assignment: CDR1 SGHTA and CDR2 FQGTGA. The length of the CDR3 is 16 residues. Here the CDR3 DNA reads TGTGCCGGGGGGTCAGGGCCCGGTGGGGGGGCCAACGTCCTGACTTTC. It is translated as CAGGSGPGGGANVLTF.

The rearrangement uses TRBV7-9 and TRBJ1-5; maybe TRBD1 (6 bases). The CDR3 is made up of 14 amino acids. Germline V gene lookup returns CDR1 SEHNR and CDR2 FQNEAQ (reference sequence). Trimming stripped 4 bases from V and 3 bases from J, with 10 bases between. The CDR3 here is CASSSTGNNQPQHF. CDR3 DNA sequence: TGTGCCAGCAGCTCAACAGGGAACAATCAGCCCCAGCATTTT.

The rearrangement uses TRBV5-1 and TRBJ2-1, with 12 bases fitting TRBD2. Germline assignment: CDR1 SGHRS and CDR2 YFSETQ. J lost 4 bases, V lost 4 bases, and 3 bases had no gene match. CDR3 length equals 15 residues. In DNA, the CDR3 is TGCGCCAGCAGCCTCGGACTAGCGGGGTACAATGAGCAGTTCTTC. It yields the protein CASSLGLAGYNEQFF.

The genes are TRBV6-1 and TRBJ2-4; D uncertain. With 1 base removed from V and 9 bases from J, the gap between germline ends came to 10 bases. The CDR3 loop spans 13 amino acids. Germline-derived CDR1 and CDR2 are MNHNS and SASEGT. CDR3 nucleotide sequence: TGTGCCAGCAGTGAAGTAACGCCCGGCATTCAGTACTTC. It encodes CASSEVTPGIQYF.

The chain is built from TRBV7-9 and TRBJ2-7; 9 bases map to TRBD2. Germline CDR1 is SEHNR and CDR2 is FQNEAQ (reference sequence). The CDR3 length is 15 residues. V lost 4 bases and J lost 3; bases outside the gene matches: 7. CDR3 DNA sequence: TGTGCCAGCAGCTCCTGGCGGGAGGGTCTCTACGAGCAGTACTTC. Translated: CASSSWREGLYEQYF.

This clone appeared once. The chain joins TRBV5-4 to TRBJ2-5; 7 bases match TRBD1. V lost 4 bases to trimming and J lost 7 bases; unmatched junction nucleotides: 10. There are 14 residues in the CDR3. Germline values: CDR1 SGHNT, CDR2 YYREEE (reference sequence). CDR3 sequence reads: CASSPTGIRGTQYF. CDR3 DNA: TGTGCCAGCAGCCCGACAGGGATTAGGGGGACCCAGTACTTC.

The chain links TRBV6-1 to TRBJ1-2, with 7 bases aligning to TRBD1. Germline CDR1 reads MNHNS; CDR2 reads SASEGT. CDR3 length equals 15 residues. Trimming removed 2 bases from V and 0 bases from J; junction bases left unmatched: 3. CDR3 region: CASSELGTANYGYTF. The CDR3 DNA is TGTGCCAGCAGTGAACTTGGGACAGCTAACTATGGCTACACCTTC.

The V and J genes are TRBV27 and TRBJ2-4, with 9 bases identical to TRBD1. Unmatched junction bases numbered 11, after V lost 5 bases and J lost 9 bases. The CDR3 extends over 15 amino acids. Germline V gene sequence: CDR1 MNHEY, CDR2 SMNVEV (reference sequence). The CDR3 bases are TGTGCCAGCAGTGCGTTAACCGGGACAGGGACCATTCAGTACTTC. Residues: CASSALTGTGTIQYF.

The chain employs TRBV11-1 and TRBJ2-7, with D maybe TRBD1 (6 bases). Trimming pared 2 bases from V and 2 bases from J, leaving 13 bases between. CDR1 is SGHAT and CDR2 is FQDESV in the germline V gene (reference sequence). The CDR3 has 15 residues. CDR3 coding DNA: TGTGCCAGCAGCTTACCGGACAGCTTGCCCTACGAGCAGTACTTC. It yields the protein CASSLPDSLPYEQYF.

This clone came up once. The genes are TRBV4-3 and TRBJ1-3; 8 bases agree with TRBD1. Unmatched junction bases numbered 8, after V lost 4 bases and J lost 3 bases. The germline gives CDR1 LGHNA, CDR2 YSLEER. The CDR3 totals 16 residues. The CDR3 DNA reads as TGCGCCAGCAGCCTAGGACAGGGAAGTAATGGAAACACCATATATTTT. Translation: CASSLGQGSNGNTIYF.

This rearrangement joins TRBV5-8 to TRBJ1-1; possible D gene TRBD1, 6 bases. Germline values: CDR1 SGHTS, CDR2 YDEGEE. V lost 5 bases, J lost 6 bases, and 17 bases lay in between. The CDR3 runs to 14 residues. The CDR3 DNA is TGTGCCAGCAGTTGGGTACACAGGGACGCTGAAGCTTTCTTT. This sequence encodes CASSWVHRDAEAFF.

The count of this clone is one. The V call is TRBV4-2, the J call TRBJ2-5; 10 bases are shared with TRBD2. Germline CDR1 reads LGHNA; CDR2 reads YNFKEQ. The CDR3 contains 14 residues. V lost 4 bases, J lost 5 bases, and 4 bases stayed unmatched. The CDR3 loop is CASSPPGLAETQYF. The CDR3 nucleotides are TGTGCCAGCAGCCCGCCGGGACTAGCGGAGACCCAGTACTTC.

This chain joins TRBV28 and TRBJ1-3, with D maybe TRBD1 (6 bases). The V gene's germline CDR1 is MDHEN and CDR2 SYDVKM. The CDR3 runs 14 residues. The ends were cut back, 6 bases at V and 4 bases at J, with 13 bases in the middle. This CDR3 is CASSTGTTGNTIYF. CDR3 DNA: TGTGCCAGCAGCACCGGGACAACCGGAAACACCATATATTTT.

This chain connects TRBV5-4 to TRBJ2-3; 11 nucleotides agree with TRBD2. CDR1 and CDR2 from the germline V gene are SGHNT and YYREEE (reference sequence). V was clipped by 0 bases and J by 2 bases; unmatched bases: 8. The CDR3 loop spans 18 amino acids. CDR3 loop: CASSLGRLSGRATDTQYF. The DNA for the CDR3 is TGTGCCAGCAGCTTGGGTCGACTTAGCGGGAGGGCCACAGATACGCAGTATTTT.

V is TRBV6-6 and J is TRBJ2-3; D is undetermined. Germline V lookup: CDR1 MNHNY, CDR2 SVGAGI (reference sequence). Trimming stripped 4 bases from V and 6 bases from J, with 14 bases between. The CDR3 consists of 14 residues. The CDR3 sequence is CASSSDTNADTQYF. The DNA for the CDR3 is TGTGCCAGCAGTTCAGATACTAATGCGGATACGCAGTATTTT.

The chain recombines TRBV9 with TRBJ2-5; the D gene is possibly TRBD1 (6 bases). CDR3 size: 15 residues. Germline V lookup: CDR1 SGDLS, CDR2 YYNGEE. Trimming left V 0 bases short and J 5 bases short, with 14 bases between. The CDR3 protein is CASSVGLSGVETQYF. The CDR3 coding sequence is TGTGCCAGCAGCGTAGGACTATCAGGGGTGGAGACCCAGTACTTC.

The chain joins TRBV30 to TRBJ2-2; the match to TRBD2 covers 9 bases. The germline gives CDR1 GTSNPN, CDR2 SVGIG (reference sequence). The trim removed 2 bases at V and 4 bases at J, leaving 8 bases unmatched. CDR3 length equals 16 residues. The CDR3 DNA is TGTGCCTGGAGTTTTAGCGGGAGTACGGGCACCGGGGAGCTGTTTTTT. Amino acids: CAWSFSGSTGTGELFF.

This chain links TRBV25-1 with TRBJ1-5, with 8 bases that match TRBD1. The CDR3 has 14 residues. The J segment lost 5 bases and the V segment lost 5 bases, leaving 5 bases of the junction unmatched. Per the germline V gene, CDR1 is MGHDK and CDR2 is SYGVNS. The CDR3 DNA reads TGTGCCAGCAGTCAGACAGGGGAGGATCAGCCCCAGCATTTT. It specifies CASSQTGEDQPQHF. The complete variable domain, with remaining parts taken from reference TRBV25-1 and TRBJ1-5, reads EADIYQTPRYLVIGTGKKITLECSQTMGHDKMYWYQQDPGMELHLIHYSYGVNSTEKGDLSSESTVSRIRTEHFPLTLESARPSHTSQYLCASSQTGEDQPQHFGDGTRLSIL.